This paragraph covers one T cell receptor (beta chain) sequence. The data were taken from a study of monozygotic twins with inflammatory bowel disease. cDNA synthesis was performed in eight separate reactions for each sample. UMIs with a 6-nucleotide sample barcode were added by template switching. Each CDR3 protein gets one entry in TCRdb, which reprocessed the 5' RACE reads and gives no DNA. The sample has around 380,000 distinct CDR3 sequences. CDR3 length equals 15 residues. Germline values: CDR1 GTSNPN, CDR2 SVGIG (reference sequence). Sequencing was carried out using blood. The V and J genes are TRBV30 and TRBJ2-1; TCRdb's D call of TRBD2 is untestable without DNA. The TCR was taken from a human donor with ulcerative colitis or Crohn's disease, or a healthy co-twin of an affected twin (not recorded which). The CDR3 loop is CAWSTGTSGSNEQFF.